Listed below are T cell receptor beta chains from one sample, sequenced in a study of T cells after posttransplantation cyclophosphamide. The assay was immunoSEQ multiplex PCR, and TCRdb's table has in-frame clones only and misses some. The data contain tens of thousands of clones, about 92% of them seen just once; the ten biggest clones take up under 2.5%. The sequenced sample was PBMCs, obtained just over 60 days after allogeneic stem cell transplant with posttransplant cyclophosphamide. The receptors shown here come from a male patient aged 60 to 75 who received an allogeneic stem cell transplant from a related donor and was CMV-positive. The T cells may partly be graft donor cells. Each CDR3 is given with its conserved first and last residue. Fields, in order: CDR3 DNA, CDR3 protein, J gene, V gene, D gene. A D gene is named only where the DNA matches it firmly.

CDR3nt: TGTGCTAGTGGTTTGGTAATCTCGGGGACAGGGGACTATGGCTACACCTTC
CDR3aa: CASGLVISGTGDYGYTF
j_gene: TRBJ1-2
v_gene: TRBV12-5
d_gene: TRBD1

CDR3nt: TGTGCCACCAGCATAGGATCTAGCGGGAGAAATGAGCAGTTCTTC
CDR3aa: CATSIGSSGRNEQFF
j_gene: TRBJ2-1
v_gene: TRBV15
d_gene: TRBD2

CDR3nt: TGTGCCAGCAGTGAATATTGGGGGTACAGGGAGAACACTGAAGCTTTCTTT
CDR3aa: CASSEYWGYRENTEAFF
j_gene: TRBJ1-1
v_gene: TRBV6-1
d_gene: .

CDR3nt: TGTGCCAGTAGTATATATGACAGGGATGAAAAACTGTTTTTT
CDR3aa: CASSIYDRDEKLFF
j_gene: TRBJ1-4
v_gene: TRBV19
d_gene: TRBD1

CDR3nt: TGTGCCAGCAGGGCTTGGACAGGGGACAACGAGCAGTACTTC
CDR3aa: CASRAWTGDNEQYF
j_gene: TRBJ2-7
v_gene: TRBV27
d_gene: TRBD1

CDR3nt: TGTGCTAGTGGCCTCGGGCCAGGGGGGAGGGATACGCAGTATTTT
CDR3aa: CASGLGPGGRDTQYF
j_gene: TRBJ2-3
v_gene: TRBV12-5
d_gene: .

CDR3nt: TGTGCCAGCAGCGTAGTTGAAGGACTCTCTGGAAACACCATATATTTT
CDR3aa: CASSVVEGLSGNTIYF
j_gene: TRBJ1-3
v_gene: TRBV9
d_gene: .

CDR3nt: TGCAGCATTGAATCCAGGGGGGCGTCAAGCATTCAGTACTTC
CDR3aa: CSIESRGASSIQYF
j_gene: TRBJ2-4
v_gene: TRBV29-1
d_gene: .

CDR3nt: TGTGCCACCGGGGACAGAAGCTCCTACAATGAGCAGTTCTTC
CDR3aa: CATGDRSSYNEQFF
j_gene: TRBJ2-1
v_gene: TRBV15
d_gene: TRBD1

CDR3nt: TGTGCCAGCAGCTCCCGGACCGGAGGTCACAATGAGCAGTTCTTC
CDR3aa: CASSSRTGGHNEQFF
j_gene: TRBJ2-1
v_gene: TRBV7-2
d_gene: .

CDR3nt: TGTGCCAGCAGTTTATCGAGCGGGGGCTACCCCAATGAGCAGTTCTTC
CDR3aa: CASSLSSGGYPNEQFF
j_gene: TRBJ2-1
v_gene: TRBV27
d_gene: TRBD2

CDR3nt: TGTGCCAGCAGTGTTCGTTTACAGGGAATATTATTAGAGACCCAGTACTTC
CDR3aa: CASSVRLQGILLETQYF
j_gene: TRBJ2-5
v_gene: TRBV2
d_gene: .

CDR3nt: TGTGCCAGCAGCTCAGGGAAAAACTATGGCTACACCTTC
CDR3aa: CASSSGKNYGYTF
j_gene: TRBJ1-2
v_gene: TRBV5-4
d_gene: .